This record covers a single TCR beta chain. This clonotype is considered large (0.1 to 1%). Its antigen remains unidentified. Per-base qualities were not stored, and no clone one base away is much larger. CDR1 and CDR2, per the germline V gene, are SGDLS and YYNGEE. A distance of 13 bases separates the germline ends of V and J, which lose 5 bases and 2 bases respectively. The CDR3 spans 14 residues, from the cysteine through the phenylalanine. Solely the CDR3 DNA is kept, with 42 bases framed from the first base. Receptor amplification or capture employed RT-PCR. The listed sequencing device is Illumina MiSeq. Starting from the raw public reads, TCRdb applied fastp trimming at Q25, assembled clones with MiXCR and retained in-frame beta chains. One record per CDR3 amino acid sequence lists the most common genes and DNA. This sample lists roughly 2,500 distinct CDR3 sequences; approximately 6% were detected once. Clones ranked in the top ten supply about 25% of the sample.

This entry comes from a study of immune reconstitution after stem cell transplant in scleroderma (dated by TCRdb to about 2017). The sequence links TRBV9 to TRBJ1-2; TRBD1 is a weak D gene call, 5 bases matching. This sample was gathered before or after autologous hematopoietic stem cell transplantation (not recorded which). The clonotype originates from a female donor with systemic sclerosis. The nucleotide sequence reads as follows: TGTGCCAGCAGTCGGCGGACAAGCAACTATGGCTACACCTTC. Its protein is CASSRRTSNYGYTF.